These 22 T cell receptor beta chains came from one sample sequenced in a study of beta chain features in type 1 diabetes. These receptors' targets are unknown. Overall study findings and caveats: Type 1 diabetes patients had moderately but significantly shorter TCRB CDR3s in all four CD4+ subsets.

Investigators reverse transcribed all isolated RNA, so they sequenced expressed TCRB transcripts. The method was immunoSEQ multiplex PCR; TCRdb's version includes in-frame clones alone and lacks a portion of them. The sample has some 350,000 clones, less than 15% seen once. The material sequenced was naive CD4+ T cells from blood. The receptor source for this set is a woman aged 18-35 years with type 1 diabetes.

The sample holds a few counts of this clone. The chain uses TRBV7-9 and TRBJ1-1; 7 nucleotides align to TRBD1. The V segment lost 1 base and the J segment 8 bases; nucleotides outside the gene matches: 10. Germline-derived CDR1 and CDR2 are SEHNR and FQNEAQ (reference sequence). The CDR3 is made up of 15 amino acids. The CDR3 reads CASSLVGRGLGEAFF. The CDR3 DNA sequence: TGTGCCAGCAGCTTAGTCGGTAGGGGGCTGGGGGAAGCTTTCTTT.

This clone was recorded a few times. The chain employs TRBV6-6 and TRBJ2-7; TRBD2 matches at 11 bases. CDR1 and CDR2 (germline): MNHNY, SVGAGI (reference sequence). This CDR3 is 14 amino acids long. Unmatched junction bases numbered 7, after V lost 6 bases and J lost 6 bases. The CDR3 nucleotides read TGTGCCAGCAGAACTAGCGGGAGCCTCGGCGAGCAGTACGTC. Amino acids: CASRTSGSLGEQYV.

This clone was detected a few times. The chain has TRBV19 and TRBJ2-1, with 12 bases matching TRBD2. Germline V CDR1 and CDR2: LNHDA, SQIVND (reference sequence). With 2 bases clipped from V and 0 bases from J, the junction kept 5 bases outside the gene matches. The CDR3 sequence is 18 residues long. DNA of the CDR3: TGTGCCAGTAGTATATCTAGCGGGAGGGTAAGCTCCTACAATGAGCAGTTCTTC. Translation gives CASSISSGRVSSYNEQFF.

In DNA, the CDR3 is TGTGCCAGCAGAATCAGGCAGACCCAGTACTTC. Its protein is CASRIRQTQYF. J is TRBJ2-5 and V is TRBV25-1; D uncertain. The CDR3 extends over 11 amino acids. V was shortened by 6 bases and J by 6 bases, with 8 bases between the two germline ends. Germline V gene data show CDR1 as MGHDK and CDR2 as SYGVNS.

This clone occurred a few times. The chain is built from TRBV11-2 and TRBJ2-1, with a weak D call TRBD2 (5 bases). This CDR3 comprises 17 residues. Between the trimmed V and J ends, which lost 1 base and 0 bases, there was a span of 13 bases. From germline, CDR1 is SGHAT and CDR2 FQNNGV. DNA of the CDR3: TGTGCCAGCAGCTTAGCGGGGTCACTAAGCTCCTACAATGAGCAGTTCTTC. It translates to CASSLAGSLSSYNEQFF.

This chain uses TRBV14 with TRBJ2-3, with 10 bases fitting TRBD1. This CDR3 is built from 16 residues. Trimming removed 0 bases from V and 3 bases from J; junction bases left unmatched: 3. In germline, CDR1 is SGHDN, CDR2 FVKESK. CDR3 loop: CASSQDQDRGTDTQYF. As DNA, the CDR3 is TGTGCCAGCAGCCAAGATCAGGACAGGGGGACAGATACGCAGTATTTT. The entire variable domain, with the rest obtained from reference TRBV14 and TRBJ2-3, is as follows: EAGVTQFPSHSVIEKGQTVTLRCDPISGHDNLYWYRRVMGKEIKFLLHFVKESKQDESGMPNNRFLAERTGGTYSTLKVQPAELEDSGVYFCASSQDQDRGTDTQYFGPGTRLTVL.

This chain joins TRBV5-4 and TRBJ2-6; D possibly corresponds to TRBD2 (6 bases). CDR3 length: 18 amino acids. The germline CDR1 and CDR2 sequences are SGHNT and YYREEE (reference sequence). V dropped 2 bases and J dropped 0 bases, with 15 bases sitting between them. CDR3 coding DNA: TGTGCCAGCAGCTTACCCGGGACGGGGGTCTCTGGGGCCAACGTCCTGACTTTC. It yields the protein CASSLPGTGVSGANVLTF.

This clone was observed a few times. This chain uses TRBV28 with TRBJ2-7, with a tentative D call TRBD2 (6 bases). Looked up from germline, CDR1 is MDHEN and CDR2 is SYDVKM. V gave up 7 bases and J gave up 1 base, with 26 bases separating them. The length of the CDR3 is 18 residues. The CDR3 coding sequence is TGTGCCAGCACCACCCGAGGACGGGGGATCCCCCAGTCCTACGAGCAGTACTTC. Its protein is CASTTRGRGIPQSYEQYF.

The DNA of the CDR3 is TGCAGCGTTGGGGGTAGCGGAGAGACCCAGTACTTC. Its translation: CSVGGSGETQYF. The V call is TRBV29-1, the J call TRBJ2-5; D is possibly TRBD2 (6 bases). The CDR3 spans 12 residues. Trimming removed 4 bases at V and 4 bases at J, with 10 bases between. CDR1 and CDR2 from the germline V gene are SQVTM and ANQGSEA.

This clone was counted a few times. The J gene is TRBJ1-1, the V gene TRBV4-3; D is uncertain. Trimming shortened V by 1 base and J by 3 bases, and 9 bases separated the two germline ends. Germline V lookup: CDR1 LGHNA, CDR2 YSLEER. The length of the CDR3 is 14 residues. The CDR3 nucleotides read TGCGCCAGCAGCCAAGTGAAACAATACACTGAAGCTTTCTTT. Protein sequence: CASSQVKQYTEAFF.

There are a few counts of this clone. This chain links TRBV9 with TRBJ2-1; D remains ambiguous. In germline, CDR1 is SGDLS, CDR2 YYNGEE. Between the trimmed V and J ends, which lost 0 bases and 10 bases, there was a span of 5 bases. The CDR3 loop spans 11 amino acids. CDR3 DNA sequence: TGTGCCAGCAGCGTAGGTAGAGAGCAGTTCTTC. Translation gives CASSVGREQFF.

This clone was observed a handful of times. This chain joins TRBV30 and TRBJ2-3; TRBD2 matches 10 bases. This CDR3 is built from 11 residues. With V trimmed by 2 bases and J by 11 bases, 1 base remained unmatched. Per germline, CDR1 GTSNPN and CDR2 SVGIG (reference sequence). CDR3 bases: TGTGCCTGGAGTTCTAGCGGGAGGCAGTATTTT. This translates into CAWSSSGRQYF.

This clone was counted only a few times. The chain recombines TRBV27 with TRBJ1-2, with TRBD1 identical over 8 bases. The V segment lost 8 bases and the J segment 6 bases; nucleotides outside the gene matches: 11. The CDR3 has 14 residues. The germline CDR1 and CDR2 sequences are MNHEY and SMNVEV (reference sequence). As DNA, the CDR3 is TGTGCCAGCTCCCCCCGCGGACAGGGTGATGGCTACACCTTC. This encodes CASSPRGQGDGYTF.

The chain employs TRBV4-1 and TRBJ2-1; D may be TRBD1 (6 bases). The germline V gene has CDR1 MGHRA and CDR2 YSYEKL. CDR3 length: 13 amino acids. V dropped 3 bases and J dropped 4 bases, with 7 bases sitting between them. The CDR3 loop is CASSHGTYNEQFF. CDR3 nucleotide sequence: TGCGCCAGCAGCCACGGGACATACAATGAGCAGTTCTTC.

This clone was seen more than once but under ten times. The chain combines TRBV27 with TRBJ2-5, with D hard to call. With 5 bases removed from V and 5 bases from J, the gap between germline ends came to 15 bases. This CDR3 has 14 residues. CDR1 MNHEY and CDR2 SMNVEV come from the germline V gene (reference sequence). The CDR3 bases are TGTGCCAGCAGTCCCCGGAAGGCGGCGGAGACCCAGTACTTC. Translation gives CASSPRKAAETQYF.

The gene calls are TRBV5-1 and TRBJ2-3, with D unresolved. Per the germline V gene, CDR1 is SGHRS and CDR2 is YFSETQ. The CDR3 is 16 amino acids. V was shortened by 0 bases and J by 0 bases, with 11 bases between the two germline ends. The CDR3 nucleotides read TGCGCCAGCAGCTTGGCCAACGCGGCTAGCACAGATACGCAGTATTTT. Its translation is CASSLANAASTDTQYF.

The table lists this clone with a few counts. The CDR3 sequence is CASSHGPLTGGYEQYV. CDR3 sequence (DNA): TGTGCCAGCTCCCACGGGCCCCTGACAGGGGGATACGAGCAGTACGTC. The chain combines TRBV18 with TRBJ2-7; 9 bases are a match to TRBD1. The CDR3 spans 16 residues. Germline CDR1 KGHSH, CDR2 LQKENI. The V gene end was trimmed by 6 bases and the J gene end by 4 bases; junction bases not matched to a gene: 13.

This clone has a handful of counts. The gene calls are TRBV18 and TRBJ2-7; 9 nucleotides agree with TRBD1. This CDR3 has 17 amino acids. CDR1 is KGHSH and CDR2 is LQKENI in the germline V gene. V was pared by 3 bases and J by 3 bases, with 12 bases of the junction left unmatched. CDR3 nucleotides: TGTGCCAGCTCACCGGGACAGGGAGGAAAAGGGCGCTACGAGCAGTACTTC. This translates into CASSPGQGGKGRYEQYF.

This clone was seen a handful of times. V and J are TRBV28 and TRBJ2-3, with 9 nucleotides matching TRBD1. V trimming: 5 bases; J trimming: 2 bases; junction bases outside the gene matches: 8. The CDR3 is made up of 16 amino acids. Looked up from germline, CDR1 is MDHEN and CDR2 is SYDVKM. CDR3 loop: CASSPGTGYFTDTQYF. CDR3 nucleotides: TGTGCCAGCAGTCCGGGGACAGGGTACTTCACAGATACGCAGTATTTT.

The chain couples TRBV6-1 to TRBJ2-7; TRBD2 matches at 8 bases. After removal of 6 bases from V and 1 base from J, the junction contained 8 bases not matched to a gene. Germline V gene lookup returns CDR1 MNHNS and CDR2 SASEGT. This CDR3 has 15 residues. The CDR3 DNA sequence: TGTGCCAGCAGCTTCAGCGGGAGCCCGTCCTACGAGCAGTACGTC. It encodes CASSFSGSPSYEQYV.

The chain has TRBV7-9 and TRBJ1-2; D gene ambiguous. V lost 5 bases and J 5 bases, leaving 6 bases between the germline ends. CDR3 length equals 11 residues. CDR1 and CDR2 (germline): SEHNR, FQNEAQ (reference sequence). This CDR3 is CASSLEYGYTF. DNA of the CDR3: TGTGCCAGCAGCCTGGAGTATGGCTACACCTTC.

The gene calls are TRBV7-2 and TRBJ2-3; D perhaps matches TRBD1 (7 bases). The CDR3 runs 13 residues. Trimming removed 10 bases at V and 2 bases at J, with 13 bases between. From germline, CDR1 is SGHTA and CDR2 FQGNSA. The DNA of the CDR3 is TGTGCCACACGCAGGGGGGCCACAGATACGCAGTATTTT. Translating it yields CATRRGATDTQYF.